The 21 T cell receptor beta chains below were found in one sample sequenced in a study of regulatory T cells in long-lasting Graves disease. Time point meaning: persistent/refractory GD, antithyroid drugs over 5 years with positive TRAb. Extracted PBMC RNA gave rise to the TCR library. Arm-PCR of CDR3 regions with iRepertoire HTBI primers generated TCR beta libraries. TCRdb reprocessed the multiplex PCR reads via MiXCR and lists one record per CDR3 protein. The table lists approximately 360,000 distinct CDR3 sequences, around 23% of them singletons. Source: peripheral blood mononuclear cells (PBMCs), taken when the disease was refractory, from a patient treated with antithyroid drugs. Every receptor here comes from a woman aged 40 to 50 with Graves disease.

This clonotype was recorded many times. This chain connects TRBV11-2 to TRBJ1-5, with unresolved D. The V gene lost 4 bases and the J gene lost 3 bases, with 10 bases spanning the gap. CDR3 size: 14 residues. Germline assignment: CDR1 SGHAT and CDR2 FQNNGV. CDR3 residues: CASSSGTLNQPQHF. CDR3 coding DNA: TGTGCCAGCAGCTCCGGAACCCTCAATCAGCCCCAGCATTTT.

The CDR3 DNA is TGCGCCAGCAGCCCCCGGACAGCGGGAGTCTACAATGAGCAGTTCTTC. Protein: CASSPRTAGVYNEQFF. The chain carries TRBV5-1 and TRBJ2-1; 8 bases are a match to TRBD2. CDR3 length: 16 amino acids. Germline-derived CDR1 and CDR2 are SGHRS and YFSETQ. After removal of 4 bases from V and 3 bases from J, the junction contained 9 bases not matched to a gene.

This clonotype was seen a handful of times. In nucleotides, the CDR3 is TGCTTCCAGAAGGGTATTGAAGCTTTCTTT. Its translation: CFQKGIEAFF. The chain recombines TRBV20-1 with TRBJ1-1; no definite D call. The CDR3 runs to 10 residues. Germline V gene data show CDR1 as DFQATT and CDR2 as SNEGSKA (reference sequence).

The chain couples TRBV6-5 to TRBJ2-7; 12 nucleotides align to TRBD2. Germline V gene lookup returns CDR1 MNHEY and CDR2 SVGAGI. The ends lost 1 base at V and 6 bases at J; junction bases unmatched: 7. This CDR3 is 16 amino acids long. CDR3 in amino acids: CASSYLPSGRGGEQYF. In DNA, the CDR3 is TGTGCCAGCAGTTACTTGCCTAGCGGGAGGGGAGGCGAGCAGTACTTC.

This clonotype was observed many times. The J gene is TRBJ1-2, the V gene TRBV2; 11 bases are a match to TRBD1. The CDR3 sequence is 12 residues long. Trimming cost V 4 bases and J 10 bases; bases outside gene matches: 2. In germline, CDR1 is SNHLY, CDR2 FYNNEI. In nucleotides, the CDR3 is TGTGCCAGCAGTGGGACAGGGGGCTCCTACACCTTC. Its protein product is CASSGTGGSYTF.

The V gene is TRBV28, the J gene TRBJ1-1, with D maybe TRBD1 (6 bases). The CDR3 covers 14 residues. V lost 3 bases and J 3 bases, leaving 11 bases between the germline ends. CDR1 is MDHEN, CDR2 SYDVKM, per germline. CDR3 sequence: CASSFQRGYTEAFF. The CDR3 DNA sequence: TGTGCCAGCAGTTTCCAAAGGGGGTACACTGAAGCTTTCTTT.

Comments on this clonotype: This could be a read error, since a much larger clone is one nucleotide away. The chain is built from TRBV6-1 and TRBJ1-2; unclear D gene. The CDR3 covers 13 residues. Deletions cut 3 bases from V and 5 bases from J, with 10 bases between. CDR1 is MNHNS and CDR2 is SASEGT in the germline V gene. The CDR3 reads CASSDMGNYGYTF. CDR3 coding DNA: TGTGCCAGCAGTGATATGGGGAATTATGGCTACACCTTC.

V gene TRBV6-2 or TRBV6-3 combines with J gene TRBJ1-5; a possible D gene is TRBD1 (5 bases). Germline V gene lookup returns CDR1 MNHEY and CDR2 SVGEGT. The CDR3 consists of 13 residues. Trimming removed 6 bases at V and 7 bases at J, with 13 bases between. The chain's CDR3 is CASRRGSDQPQHF. The CDR3 DNA reads as TGTGCCAGCAGGCGGGGGTCGGACCAGCCCCAGCATTTT.

The chain employs TRBV2 and TRBJ2-7; maybe TRBD2 (7 bases). The V gene lost 6 bases and the J gene lost 2 bases, with 20 bases spanning the gap. Looked up from germline, CDR1 is SNHLY and CDR2 is FYNNEI. The CDR3 runs 16 residues. The CDR3 here is CASSLGGTFSPYEQYF. The CDR3 DNA reads as TGTGCCAGCAGCCTGGGGGGGACATTTTCTCCCTACGAGCAGTACTTC.

This clonotype came up a few times. A read error is possible here, since a much larger clone lies one base away. CDR3 residues: CASSPTRELFF. The CDR3 DNA reads as TGTGCCAGCAGTCCCACGAGGGAGCTGTTTTTT. The chain couples TRBV28 to TRBJ2-2, with D hard to call. Germline lookup yields CDR1 MDHEN and CDR2 SYDVKM. This CDR3 has 11 amino acids. The V gene lost 5 bases and the J gene lost 9 bases, with 7 bases spanning the gap.

In the case of this clonotype: A read error likely explains this, since a far larger clone differs by one base. The gene calls are TRBV12-3 or TRBV12-4 and TRBJ1-1, with D possibly matching TRBD1 (6 bases). This CDR3 has 14 residues. Trimming cost V 6 bases and J 4 bases, with 15 bases left between them. CDR3 in DNA: TGTGCCAGCAGGACGGCCAGGGGTGGCACTGAAGCTTTCTTT. It yields the protein CASRTARGGTEAFF.

V and J are TRBV5-5 and TRBJ2-7; 8 nucleotides align to TRBD1. The V segment lost 0 bases and the J segment 3 bases; nucleotides outside the gene matches: 5. CDR1 is SGHKS and CDR2 is YYEKEE in the germline V gene (reference sequence). This CDR3 region has 15 residues. CDR3 nucleotide sequence: TGTGCCAGCAGCTTGGTGAGGACAGGGCTCTACGAGCAGTACTTC. Translation gives CASSLVRTGLYEQYF.

V is TRBV5-6 and J is TRBJ2-5, with 7 nucleotides matching TRBD1. With the DNA end fitting TRBJ2-7 better, the J assignment may be wrong. Germline assignment: CDR1 SGHDT and CDR2 YYEEEE. CDR3 length: 15 amino acids. The CDR3 spells CASSPARDSYYEQYF. The CDR3 DNA sequence: TGTGCCAGCAGCCCAGCTCGGGACAGCTACTACGAGCAGTACTTC.

This clonotype showed up many times. The CDR3 loop reads CASNSERAVPGNSPLHF. CDR3 nucleotide sequence: TGTGCCAGCAACAGCGAGCGAGCGGTCCCGGGAAATTCACCCCTCCACTTT. This chain uses TRBV28 with TRBJ1-6; no definite D call. The V and J ends lost 7 bases and 7 bases respectively, with 23 bases between them. The V gene's germline CDR1 is MDHEN and CDR2 SYDVKM. The CDR3 loop spans 17 amino acids.

This clonotype was detected once. The chain carries TRBV9 and TRBJ2-1, with D perhaps TRBD2 (5 bases). Trimming pared 0 bases from V and 3 bases from J, leaving 13 bases between. CDR3 length equals 16 residues. The germline V gene has CDR1 SGDLS and CDR2 YYNGEE. The CDR3 here is CASSVAEGRGYNEQFF. CDR3 bases: TGTGCCAGCAGCGTAGCTGAAGGGAGAGGCTACAATGAGCAGTTCTTC.

This clonotype occurred a few times. The chain is built from TRBV24-1 and TRBJ2-3; no clear D. Germline CDR1 and CDR2: KGHDR and SFDVKD. V was cut by 3 bases and J by 2 bases, with 14 bases left in between. The CDR3 runs 16 residues. CDR3 bases: TGTGCCACCAGTGATCGGTTGGGTGCGCCCACAGATACGCAGTATTTT. It encodes CATSDRLGAPTDTQYF.

This clonotype turned up a few times. The chain combines TRBV7-9 with TRBJ2-2; a weak D match, TRBD1 (5 bases). Trimming removed 4 bases at V and 1 base at J, with 13 bases between. Germline V lookup: CDR1 SEHNR, CDR2 FQNEAQ (reference sequence). There are 16 residues in the CDR3. CDR3 loop: CASSWVRALNTGELFF. The CDR3 DNA follows: TGTGCCAGCAGCTGGGTCAGGGCCCTGAACACCGGGGAGCTGTTTTTT. Full variable domain (remainder filled in from reference TRBV7-9 and TRBJ2-2): DTGVSQNPRHKITKRGQNVTFRCDPISEHNRLYWYRQTLGQGPEFLTYFQNEAQLEKSRLLSDRFSAERPKGSFSTLEIQRTEQGDSAMYLCASSWVRALNTGELFFGEGSRLTVL.

This clonotype was detected only a few times. The chain has TRBV28 and TRBJ2-7, with D possibly TRBD1 on 6 matching bases. CDR1 is MDHEN, CDR2 SYDVKM, per germline. Trimming stripped 1 base from V and 3 bases from J, with 13 bases between. The CDR3 spans 15 residues. CDR3 region: CASSLSDRSHYEQYF. CDR3 coding DNA: TGTGCCAGCAGTTTATCCGACAGGTCCCACTACGAGCAGTACTTC.

This clonotype appeared many times. The rearrangement links TRBV7-9 to TRBJ1-1; 10 positions match TRBD1. The CDR3 length is 15 residues. The germline gives CDR1 SEHNR, CDR2 FQNEAQ (reference sequence). The ends lost 7 bases at V and 5 bases at J; junction bases unmatched: 10. The CDR3 nucleotides are TGTGCCAGCACTCCGGGACAGGGGAAGGGGACTGAAGCTTTCTTT. Protein sequence: CASTPGQGKGTEAFF.

The table lists this clonotype with many counts. The chain combines TRBV7-9 with TRBJ2-5; the D is unclear. Trimming removed 6 bases from V and 1 base from J, with 9 bases in between. Germline V lookup: CDR1 SEHNR, CDR2 FQNEAQ (reference sequence). This CDR3 has 13 residues. The CDR3 protein is CASRSLLQETQYF. The CDR3 nucleotides are TGTGCCAGCAGGTCTTTACTCCAAGAGACCCAGTACTTC. The variable domain in full, with the rest retrieved from reference TRBV7-9 and TRBJ2-5, is DTGVSQNPRHKITKRGQNVTFRCDPISEHNRLYWYRQTLGQGPEFLTYFQNEAQLEKSRLLSDRFSAERPKGSFSTLEIQRTEQGDSAMYLCASRSLLQETQYFGPGTRLLVL.

This clonotype was seen ten or more times. The rearrangement joins TRBV28 to TRBJ1-5, with 7 bases fitting TRBD1. CDR3 size: 14 residues. Germline V gives CDR1 MDHEN, CDR2 SYDVKM. J lost 5 bases, V lost 10 bases, and 11 bases had no gene match. CDR3 amino acids: CAIQRQGGYQPQHF. Written as DNA, the CDR3 is TGTGCCATCCAGCGACAGGGAGGGTATCAGCCCCAGCATTTT.